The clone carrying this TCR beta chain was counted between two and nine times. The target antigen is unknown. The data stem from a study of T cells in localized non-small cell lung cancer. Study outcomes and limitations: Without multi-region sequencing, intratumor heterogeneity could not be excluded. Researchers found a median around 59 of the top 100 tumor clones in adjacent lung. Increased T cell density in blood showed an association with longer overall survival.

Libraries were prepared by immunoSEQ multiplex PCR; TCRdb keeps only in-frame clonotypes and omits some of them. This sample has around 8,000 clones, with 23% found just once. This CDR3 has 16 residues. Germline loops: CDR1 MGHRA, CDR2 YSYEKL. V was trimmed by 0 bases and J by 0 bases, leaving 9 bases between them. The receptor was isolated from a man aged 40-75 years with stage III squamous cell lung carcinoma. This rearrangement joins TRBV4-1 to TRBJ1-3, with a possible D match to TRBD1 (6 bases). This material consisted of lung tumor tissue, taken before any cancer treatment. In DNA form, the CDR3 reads TGCGCCAGCAGCCAAGATGGGACATTCTCTGGAAACACCATATATTTT. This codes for CASSQDGTFSGNTIYF.